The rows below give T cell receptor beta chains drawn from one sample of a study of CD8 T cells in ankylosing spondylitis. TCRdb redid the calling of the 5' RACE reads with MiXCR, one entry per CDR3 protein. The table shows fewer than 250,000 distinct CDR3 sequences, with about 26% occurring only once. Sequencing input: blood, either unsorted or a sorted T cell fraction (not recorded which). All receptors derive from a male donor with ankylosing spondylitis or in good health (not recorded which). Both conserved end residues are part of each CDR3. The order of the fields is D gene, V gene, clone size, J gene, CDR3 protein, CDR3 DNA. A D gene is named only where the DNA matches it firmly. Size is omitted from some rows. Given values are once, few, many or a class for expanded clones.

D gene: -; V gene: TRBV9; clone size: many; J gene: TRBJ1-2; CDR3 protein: CASSVDGTNYGYTF; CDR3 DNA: TGTGCCAGCAGCGTAGACGGGACTAACTATGGCTACACCTTC
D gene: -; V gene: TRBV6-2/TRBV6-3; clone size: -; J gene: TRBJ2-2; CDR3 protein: CASSPHLTGHPGELFF; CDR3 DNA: TGTGCCAGCAGCCCCCATCTTACGGGACACCCCGGGGAGCTGTTTTTT
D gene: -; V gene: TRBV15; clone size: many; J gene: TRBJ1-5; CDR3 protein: CATSREDSYSNQPQHF; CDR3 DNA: TGTGCCACCAGCAGAGAGGACAGCTATAGCAATCAGCCCCAGCATTTT
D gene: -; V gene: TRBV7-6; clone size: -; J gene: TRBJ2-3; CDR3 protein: CASSLNWGATDTQYF; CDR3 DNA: TGTGCCAGCAGCCTTAATTGGGGCGCGACAGATACGCAGTATTTT
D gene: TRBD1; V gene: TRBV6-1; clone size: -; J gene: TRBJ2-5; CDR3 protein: CASSDRAGETQYF; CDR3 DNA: TGTGCCAGCTCGGACAGGGCGGGAGAGACCCAGTACTTC
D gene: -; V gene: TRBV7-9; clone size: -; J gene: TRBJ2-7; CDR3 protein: CASSFLDPYEQYF; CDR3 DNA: TGTGCCAGCAGCTTCTTGGATCCCTACGAGCAGTACTTC
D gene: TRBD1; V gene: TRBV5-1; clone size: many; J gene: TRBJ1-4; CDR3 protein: CASSLGQGKNEKLFF; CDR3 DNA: TGCGCCAGCAGCTTGGGACAGGGGAAAAATGAAAAACTGTTTTTT
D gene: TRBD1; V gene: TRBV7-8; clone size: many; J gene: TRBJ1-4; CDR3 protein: CASSWDRANEKLFF; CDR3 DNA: TGTGCCAGCAGTTGGGACAGGGCTAATGAAAAACTGTTTTTT
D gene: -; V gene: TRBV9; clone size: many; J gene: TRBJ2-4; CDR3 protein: CASSYDQGDIQYF; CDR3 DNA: TGTGCCAGCAGCTATGACCAAGGAGACATTCAGTACTTC
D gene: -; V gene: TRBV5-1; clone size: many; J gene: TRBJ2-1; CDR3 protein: CASSFPSPGYSYNEQFF; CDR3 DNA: TGCGCCAGCAGCTTCCCCTCTCCGGGTTACTCCTACAATGAGCAGTTCTTC
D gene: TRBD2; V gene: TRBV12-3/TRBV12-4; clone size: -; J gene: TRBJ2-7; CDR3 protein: CASSKRELAYEQYF; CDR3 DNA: TGTGCCAGCAGCAAGCGGGAGTTAGCCTACGAGCAGTACTTC
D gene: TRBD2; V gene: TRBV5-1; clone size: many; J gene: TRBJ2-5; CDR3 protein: CASSPRLAEETQYF; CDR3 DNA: TGCGCCAGCAGCCCACGACTAGCGGAAGAGACCCAGTACTTC
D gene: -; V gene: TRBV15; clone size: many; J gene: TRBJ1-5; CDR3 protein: CATSREQLNQPQHF; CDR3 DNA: TGTGCCACCAGCAGAGAACAGTTGAATCAGCCCCAGCATTTT
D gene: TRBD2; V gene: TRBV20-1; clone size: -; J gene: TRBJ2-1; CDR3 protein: CSARPSGPSSYNEQFF; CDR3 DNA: TGCAGTGCTAGACCTAGCGGGCCCAGCTCCTACAATGAGCAGTTCTTC
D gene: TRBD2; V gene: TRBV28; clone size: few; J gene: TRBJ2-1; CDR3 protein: CASMSGRYEQFF; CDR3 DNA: TGTGCCAGCATGAGCGGGAGGTATGAGCAGTTCTTC
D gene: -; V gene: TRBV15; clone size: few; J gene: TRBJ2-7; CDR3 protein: CATSRDPGPYEQYF; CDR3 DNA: TGTGCCACCAGCAGAGATCCGGGCCCCTACGAGCAGTACTTC
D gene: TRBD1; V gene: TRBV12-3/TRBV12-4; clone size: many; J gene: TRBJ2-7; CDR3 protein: CASSLRGQGNDEQYF; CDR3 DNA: TGTGCCAGCAGTTTAAGGGGACAGGGAAACGACGAGCAGTACTTC
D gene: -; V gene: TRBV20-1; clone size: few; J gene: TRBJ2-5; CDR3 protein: CSARDSLRETQYF; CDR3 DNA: TGCAGTGCTAGGGATAGTTTGCGAGAGACCCAGTACTTC
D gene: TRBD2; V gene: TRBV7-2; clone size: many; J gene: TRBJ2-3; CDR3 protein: CASSLRAGTSGTDTQYF; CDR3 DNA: TGTGCCAGCAGCTTACGGGCCGGGACTAGCGGAACAGATACGCAGTATTTT
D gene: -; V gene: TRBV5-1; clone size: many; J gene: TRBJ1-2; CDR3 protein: CASSRTDWGEPSYGYTF; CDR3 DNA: TGCGCCAGCAGCCGGACTGATTGGGGGGAGCCGAGCTATGGCTACACCTTC
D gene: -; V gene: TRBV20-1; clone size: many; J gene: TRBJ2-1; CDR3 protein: CSGERGSNEQFF; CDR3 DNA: TGCAGTGGGGAGAGGGGCTCCAATGAGCAGTTCTTC
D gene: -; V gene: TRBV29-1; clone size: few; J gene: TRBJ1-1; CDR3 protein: CSACFYTEAFF; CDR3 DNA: TGCAGCGCATGCTTCTACACTGAAGCTTTCTTT
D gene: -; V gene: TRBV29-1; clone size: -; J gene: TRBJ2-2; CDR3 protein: CSGRRATNTGELFF; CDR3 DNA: TGCAGCGGGCGGAGGGCCACGAACACCGGGGAGCTGTTTTTT
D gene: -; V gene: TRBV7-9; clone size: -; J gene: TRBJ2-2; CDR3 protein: CASSSAWGNTGELFF; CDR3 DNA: TGTGCCAGCAGCTCCGCCTGGGGGAACACCGGGGAGCTGTTTTTT
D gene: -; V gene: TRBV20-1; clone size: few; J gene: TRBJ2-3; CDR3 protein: CSARDSQITDTQYF; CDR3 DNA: TGCAGTGCTAGAGATAGCCAAATCACAGATACGCAGTATTTT
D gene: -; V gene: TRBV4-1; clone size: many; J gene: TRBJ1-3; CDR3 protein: CASSQSPSTSSGNTIYF; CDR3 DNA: TGCGCCAGCAGCCAAAGTCCTTCCACGAGCTCTGGAAACACCATATATTTT
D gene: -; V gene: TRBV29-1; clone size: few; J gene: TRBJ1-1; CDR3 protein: CSVEAWRGEAFF; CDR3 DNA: TGCAGCGTTGAAGCTTGGAGGGGAGAGGCTTTCTTT
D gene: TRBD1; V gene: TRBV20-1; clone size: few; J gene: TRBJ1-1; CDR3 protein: CSASRGRVAFF; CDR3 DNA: TGCAGTGCTAGCAGGGGGCGTGTGGCTTTCTTT
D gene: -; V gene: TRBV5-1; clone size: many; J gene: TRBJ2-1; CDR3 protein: CASSPHEPAYNEQFF; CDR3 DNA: TGCGCCAGCAGCCCCCATGAACCTGCATACAATGAGCAGTTCTTC
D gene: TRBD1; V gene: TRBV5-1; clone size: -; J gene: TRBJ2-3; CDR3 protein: CASSQTDRSADTQYF; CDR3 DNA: TGCGCCAGCAGCCAAACGGACAGGTCGGCAGATACGCAGTATTTT
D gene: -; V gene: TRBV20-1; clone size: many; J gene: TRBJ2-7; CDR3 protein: CSARVGSEAYEQYF; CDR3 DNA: TGCAGTGCCCGAGTAGGGAGCGAGGCCTACGAGCAGTACTTC
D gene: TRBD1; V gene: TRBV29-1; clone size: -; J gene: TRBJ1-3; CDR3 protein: CSVDRGLSGNTIYF; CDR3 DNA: TGCAGCGTCGACAGGGGCCTGTCTGGAAACACCATATATTTT
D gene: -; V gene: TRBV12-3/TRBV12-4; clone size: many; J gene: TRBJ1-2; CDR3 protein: CASNERQGFSGYTF; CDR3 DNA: TGTGCCAGCAACGAAAGGCAGGGTTTCTCTGGCTACACCTTC
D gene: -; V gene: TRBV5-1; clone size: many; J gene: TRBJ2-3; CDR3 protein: CASSLGGLPGTDTQYF; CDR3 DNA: TGCGCCAGCAGCCTCGGGGGACTCCCTGGAACAGATACGCAGTATTTT
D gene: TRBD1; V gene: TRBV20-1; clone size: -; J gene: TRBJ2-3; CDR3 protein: CSARGARGLVTDTQYF; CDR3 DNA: TGCAGTGCTAGAGGCGCGAGGGGGCTAGTGACAGATACGCAGTATTTT
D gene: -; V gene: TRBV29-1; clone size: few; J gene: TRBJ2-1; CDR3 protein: CSVVRNNEQFF; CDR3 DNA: TGCAGCGTTGTGCGGAACAATGAGCAGTTCTTC
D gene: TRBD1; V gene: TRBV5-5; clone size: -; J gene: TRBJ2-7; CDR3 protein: CASSLESQGVTAAYF; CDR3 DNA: TGTGCCAGCAGCTTGGAATCACAGGGGGTTACAGCAGCGTACTTC
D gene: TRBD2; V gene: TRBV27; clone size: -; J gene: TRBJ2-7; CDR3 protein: CASAGREGLEQYF; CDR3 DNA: TGTGCCAGCGCCGGGCGGGAGGGCCTCGAGCAGTACTTC
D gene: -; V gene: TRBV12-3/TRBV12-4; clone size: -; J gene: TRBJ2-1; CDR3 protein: CASSFGGYYNEQFF; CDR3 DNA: TGTGCCAGCAGTTTCGGCGGATACTACAATGAGCAGTTCTTC
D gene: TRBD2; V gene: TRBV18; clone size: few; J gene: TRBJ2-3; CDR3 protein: CASSPPTLPGLAGARVRTDTQYF; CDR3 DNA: TGTGCCAGCTCACCACCGACCCTGCCGGGACTAGCGGGAGCACGAGTCCGCACAGATACGCAGTATTTT
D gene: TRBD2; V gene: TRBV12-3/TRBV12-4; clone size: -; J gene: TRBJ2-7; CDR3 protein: CASSTRLAGRGEQYF; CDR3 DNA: TGTGCCAGCAGTACTAGACTAGCGGGAAGAGGTGAGCAGTACTTC
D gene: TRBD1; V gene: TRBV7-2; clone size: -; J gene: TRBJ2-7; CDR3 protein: CASSGRQGAAEQYF; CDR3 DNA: TGTGCCAGCAGCGGGAGACAGGGGGCGGCCGAGCAGTACTTC
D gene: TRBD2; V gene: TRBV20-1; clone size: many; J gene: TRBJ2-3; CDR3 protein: CSARRTSADTQYF; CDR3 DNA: TGCAGTGCTAGGAGGACTAGTGCAGATACGCAGTATTTT
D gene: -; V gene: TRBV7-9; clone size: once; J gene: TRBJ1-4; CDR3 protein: CASSLDAPNEKLFF; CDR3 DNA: TGTGCCAGCAGCTTAGATGCACCTAATGAAAAACTGTTTTTT
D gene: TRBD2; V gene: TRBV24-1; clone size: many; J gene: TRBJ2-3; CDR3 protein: CATSERGVTDTQYF; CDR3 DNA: TGTGCCACCAGTGAGCGGGGGGTGACAGATACGCAGTATTTT
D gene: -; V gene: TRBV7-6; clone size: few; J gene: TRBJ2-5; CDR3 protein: CASSSGALGGETQYF; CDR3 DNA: TGTGCCAGCAGCTCCGGGGCATTAGGAGGCGAGACCCAGTACTTC
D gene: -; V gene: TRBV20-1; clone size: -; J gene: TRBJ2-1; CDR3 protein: CSARQGTNDYNEQFF; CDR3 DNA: TGCAGTGCTAGACAGGGGACAAACGACTACAATGAGCAGTTCTTC
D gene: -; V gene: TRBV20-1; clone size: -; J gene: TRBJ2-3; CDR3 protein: CSAEERGDTDTQYF; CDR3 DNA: TGCAGTGCTGAAGAGAGGGGGGACACAGATACGCAGTATTTT
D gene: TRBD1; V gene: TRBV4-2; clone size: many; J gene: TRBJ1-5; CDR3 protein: CASSQGTGGTTQHF; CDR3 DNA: TGTGCCAGCAGCCAAGGTACAGGGGGAACGACCCAGCATTTT
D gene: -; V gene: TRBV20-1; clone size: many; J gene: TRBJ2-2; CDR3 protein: CSARGGGQSNTGELFF; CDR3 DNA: TGCAGTGCTAGAGGGGGGGGACAGTCGAACACCGGGGAGCTGTTTTTT
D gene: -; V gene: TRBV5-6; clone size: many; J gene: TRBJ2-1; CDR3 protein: CASSGRPGSYNEQFF; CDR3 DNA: TGTGCCAGCAGCGGCCGGCCCGGGAGCTACAATGAGCAGTTCTTC
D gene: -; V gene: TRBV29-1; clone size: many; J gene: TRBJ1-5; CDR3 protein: CSVGGTRQPQHF; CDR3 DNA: TGCAGCGTTGGCGGAACCAGGCAGCCCCAGCATTTT
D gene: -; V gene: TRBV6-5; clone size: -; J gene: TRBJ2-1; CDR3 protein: CASSKTSNEQFF; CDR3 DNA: TGTGCCAGCAGTAAGACTAGCAATGAGCAGTTCTTC